These 32 T cell receptor beta chains share one sample of origin, sequenced in a study of blood T cell repertoires in COVID-19. Profiling relied on immunoSEQ multiplex PCR, and the TCRdb table lists in-frame clones only, not all of them. This repertoire shows about 210,000 clones, about 82% found once; its top ten account for around 6%. Sequencing was done on a sample of PBMCs or T cells enriched from blood (not recorded which). Receptors were obtained from a man aged 40-49 years with acute COVID-19.

This clone was seen a handful of times. The V and J genes are TRBV10-2 and TRBJ1-1; 10 bases align to TRBD1. CDR3 size: 14 residues. V was pared by 8 bases and J by 5 bases, with 8 bases of the junction left unmatched. Germline V lookup: CDR1 WSHSY, CDR2 SAAADI. The CDR3 sequence is CASGGDRGGTEAFF. In nucleotides, the CDR3 is TGCGCCAGCGGGGGGGACAGGGGAGGAACTGAAGCTTTCTTT.

This clone was counted a few times. The rearrangement uses TRBV27 and TRBJ1-1; 9 bases match TRBD1. Germline CDR1 is MNHEY and CDR2 is SMNVEV (reference sequence). This CDR3 is 15 amino acids long. The V segment lost 6 bases and the J segment 4 bases; nucleotides outside the gene matches: 9. CDR3 protein: CASRLTGGPGTEAFF. In DNA, the CDR3 is TGTGCCAGCAGGTTAACAGGGGGCCCCGGCACTGAAGCTTTCTTT.

The chain couples TRBV27 to TRBJ2-1; 9 bases are a match to TRBD2. The trim removed 5 bases at V and 1 base at J, leaving 6 bases unmatched. CDR1 and CDR2 from the germline V gene are MNHEY and SMNVEV (reference sequence). The CDR3 is made up of 16 amino acids. The CDR3 loop is CASSIGSGSSYNEQFF. The CDR3 nucleotides are TGTGCCAGCAGTATCGGTAGCGGGAGTTCCTACAATGAGCAGTTCTTC.

This clone appeared a single time. The chain recombines TRBV30 with TRBJ1-4; unclear D gene. Germline-derived CDR1 and CDR2 are GTSNPN and SVGIG (reference sequence). CDR3 length equals 14 residues. V was pared by 2 bases and J by 1 base, with 8 bases between. Written as DNA, the CDR3 is TGTGCCTGGAGTCCAGGCCTAACTAATGAAAAACTGTTTTTT. Its protein is CAWSPGLTNEKLFF.

CDR3 in amino acids: CAWSALAGPQHF. The CDR3, as DNA: TGTGCCTGGAGCGCACTAGCCGGGCCCCAGCATTTT. The chain employs TRBV30 and TRBJ1-5; D remains unclear. CDR1 is GTSNPN, CDR2 SVGIG, per germline (reference sequence). With 3 bases removed from V and 9 bases from J, the gap between germline ends came to 12 bases. This CDR3 has 12 amino acids.

The genes are TRBV27 and TRBJ2-3; weak D call: TRBD1 (6 bases). This CDR3 has 17 residues. Germline V CDR1 and CDR2: MNHEY, SMNVEV (reference sequence). Between the trimmed V and J ends, which lost 5 bases and 1 base, there was a span of 19 bases. CDR3: CASSPNPRTARTDTQYF. As DNA, the CDR3 is TGTGCCAGCAGTCCCAATCCAAGGACAGCTCGCACAGATACGCAGTATTTT.

This chain connects TRBV28 to TRBJ1-6; 7 bases align to TRBD1. The CDR3 has 15 amino acids. V shed 6 bases and J 10 bases; nucleotides not matched to a gene: 12. Per the germline V gene, CDR1 is MDHEN and CDR2 is SYDVKM. CDR3 protein: CASSRPDRDSSPLHF. In DNA form, the CDR3 reads TGTGCCAGCAGCCGGCCTGACAGGGATTCATCACCCCTCCACTTT.

The rearrangement links TRBV28 to TRBJ2-3; D gene uncertain. Trimming stripped 5 bases from V and 2 bases from J, with 11 bases between. This CDR3 spans 14 amino acids. Germline V gives CDR1 MDHEN, CDR2 SYDVKM. CDR3 protein: CASSLPRSTDTQYF. The DNA of the CDR3 is TGTGCCAGCAGTCTCCCCCGGTCCACAGATACGCAGTATTTT.

The chain joins TRBV6-5 to TRBJ2-1; D is uncertain. V was clipped by 6 bases and J by 4 bases, with 10 bases between them. The germline V gene has CDR1 MNHEY and CDR2 SVGAGI. This CDR3 spans 13 amino acids. The CDR3 loop is CASRPTGYNEQFF. For the CDR3, the DNA is TGTGCCAGCAGGCCCACCGGGTACAATGAGCAGTTCTTC.

The chain uses TRBV6-5 and TRBJ2-5, with TRBD1 matching over 9 bases. V gave up 0 bases and J gave up 5 bases; unmatched junction bases: 7. This CDR3 region has 16 residues. The germline gives CDR1 MNHEY, CDR2 SVGAGI. Here the CDR3 DNA reads TGTGCCAGCAGTTACTCAACAGGGGGCGCGGGGGAGACCCAGTACTTC. Its protein is CASSYSTGGAGETQYF.

This sequence joins TRBV29-1 and TRBJ2-3, with a weak D call TRBD2 (5 bases). The CDR3 spans 15 residues. Germline loops: CDR1 SQVTM, CDR2 ANQGSEA. V dropped 4 bases and J dropped 6 bases, with 20 bases sitting between them. CDR3 loop: CSVGLDFAPGDTQYF. CDR3 DNA: TGCAGCGTTGGGCTGGACTTCGCGCCCGGGGATACGCAGTATTTT.

This chain connects TRBV28 to TRBJ2-7, with TRBD1 matching 8 bases. CDR1 and CDR2 from the germline V gene are MDHEN and SYDVKM. There are 17 residues in the CDR3. Trimming at V came to 3 bases and at J to 0 bases, leaving 10 bases not matched to a gene. CDR3 DNA: TGTGCCAGCAGTTTTTCGTACCTAGACAGGGGCTCCTACGAGCAGTACTTC. It encodes CASSFSYLDRGSYEQYF.

In its sample, this clone was seen a few times. In nucleotides, the CDR3 is TGCGCCAGCAGCTTGGGTAGCGCGAGCTCCTACAATGAGCAGTTCTTC. Its translation: CASSLGSASSYNEQFF. This chain uses TRBV5-1 with TRBJ2-1, with TRBD2 as a possible D gene (5 bases). Trimming shortened V by 0 bases and J by 0 bases, and 10 bases separated the two germline ends. The germline V gene has CDR1 SGHRS and CDR2 YFSETQ. The CDR3 spans 16 residues.

The J gene is TRBJ2-7, the V gene TRBV6-5; 7 nucleotides line up with TRBD2. Germline V gene lookup returns CDR1 MNHEY and CDR2 SVGAGI. Trimming cost V 9 bases and J 4 bases; bases outside gene matches: 15. This CDR3 region has 15 residues. CDR3 sequence reads: CASSDIGGGVYEQYF. In DNA form, the CDR3 reads TGTGCCAGTTCGGATATCGGGGGAGGGGTGTACGAGCAGTACTTC.

This clone was picked up one time. CDR3 DNA: TGTGCCAGTAGAACCCAGCGGGAGGGCAATGAGCAGTTCTTC. This encodes CASRTQREGNEQFF. V is TRBV19 and J is TRBJ2-1; 10 bases match TRBD2. CDR1 is LNHDA, CDR2 SQIVND, per germline (reference sequence). The V gene end was trimmed by 6 bases and the J gene end by 6 bases; junction bases not matched to a gene: 5. The CDR3 length is 14 residues.

This clone was detected once. The V and J genes are TRBV5-1 and TRBJ2-7; 7 nucleotides match TRBD1. V dropped 4 bases and J dropped 1; count of bases not matched to a gene: 11. The germline gives CDR1 SGHRS, CDR2 YFSETQ. CDR3 length equals 16 residues. CDR3 sequence (DNA): TGCGCCAGCAGCCCGCCGGGACAGATCAATTCCTACGAGCAGTACTTC. It yields the protein CASSPPGQINSYEQYF. The complete variable domain, with remaining parts taken from reference TRBV5-1 and TRBJ2-7, reads KAGVTQTPRYLIKTRGQQVTLSCSPISGHRSVSWYQQTPGQGLQFLFEYFSETQRNKGNFPGRFSGRQFSNSRSEMNVSTLELGDSALYLCASSPPGQINSYEQYFGPGTRLTVT.

The gene calls are TRBV30 and TRBJ2-2, with D possibly TRBD2 on 5 matching bases. Germline V CDR1 and CDR2: GTSNPN, SVGIG (reference sequence). V was pared by 5 bases and J by 0 bases, with 10 bases between. This CDR3 has 14 residues. In nucleotides, the CDR3 is TGTGCCTGGGAGCGGCAGCCGAACACCGGGGAGCTGTTTTTT. Amino acids: CAWERQPNTGELFF.

V usage is TRBV11-2 and J usage is TRBJ2-5; the D gene is possibly TRBD2 (7 bases). CDR1 and CDR2 (germline): SGHAT, FQNNGV. CDR3 length: 15 residues. V was trimmed by 5 bases and J by 5 bases, leaving 18 bases between them. The CDR3 spells CASSRRGGGGETQYF. The CDR3 region has the DNA TGTGCCAGCAGCCGTAGAGGGGGGGGCGGGGAGACCCAGTACTTC.

This clone was observed a handful of times. The V and J genes are TRBV19 and TRBJ2-7; D gene unclear. Germline V gene data show CDR1 as LNHDA and CDR2 as SQIVND (reference sequence). The CDR3 runs to 13 residues. Trimming took off 3 bases at V and 0 bases at J, with 6 bases between the two ends. The CDR3 protein is CASSIGLSYEQYF. Written as DNA, the CDR3 is TGTGCCAGTAGTATTGGGCTCTCCTACGAGCAGTACTTC.

Worth noting for this clone: This sample includes further DNA sequences coding for the same CDR3. The J gene is TRBJ1-2, the V gene TRBV19; TRBD1 matches at 8 bases. Germline-derived CDR1 and CDR2 are LNHDA and SQIVND (reference sequence). V shed 7 bases and J 4 bases; nucleotides not matched to a gene: 2. This CDR3 spans 12 amino acids. The CDR3 coding sequence is TGTGCCAGTACCGGGACAGGCTATGGCTACACCTTC. Translation gives CASTGTGYGYTF. Full variable domain (missing parts from reference TRBV19 and TRBJ1-2): DGGITQSPKYLFRKEGQNVTLSCEQNLNHDAMYWYRQDPGQGLRLIYYSQIVNDFQKGDIAEGYSVSREKKESFPLTVTSAQKNPTAFYLCASTGTGYGYTFGSGTRLTVV.

The V and J genes are TRBV7-9 and TRBJ2-1; 7 positions match TRBD2. V shed 4 bases, J shed 7 bases, and the junction held 10 bases outside the gene matches. Per the germline V gene, CDR1 is SEHNR and CDR2 is FQNEAQ (reference sequence). CDR3 length equals 15 residues. The CDR3 protein is CASSSRDYRPNEQFF. Written as DNA, the CDR3 is TGTGCCAGCAGCTCCCGGGACTACCGACCGAATGAGCAGTTCTTC.

The chain has TRBV5-4 and TRBJ2-1; 8 bases agree with TRBD2. The germline CDR1 and CDR2 sequences are SGHNT and YYREEE (reference sequence). CDR3 size: 14 residues. With 4 bases clipped from V and 14 bases from J, the junction kept 14 bases outside the gene matches. CDR3 bases: TGTGCCAGCAGCCCGGGGGGGGAGGGGCAGGTAGAGTTCTTC. This encodes CASSPGGEGQVEFF.

The V call is TRBV29-1, the J call TRBJ2-1; possible D gene TRBD2, 5 bases. With 5 bases removed from V and 3 bases from J, the gap between germline ends came to 14 bases. This CDR3 has 14 amino acids. CDR1 is SQVTM, CDR2 ANQGSEA, per germline. DNA of the CDR3: TGCAGCGTTTCTGATAAAAGCGGCTACAATGAGCAGTTCTTC. Translating gives CSVSDKSGYNEQFF.

The rearrangement links TRBV9 to TRBJ2-7; D may be TRBD2 (7 bases). Germline loops: CDR1 SGDLS, CDR2 YYNGEE. There are 16 residues in the CDR3. V was cut by 3 bases and J by 3 bases, with 19 bases left in between. CDR3 loop: CASSAEGGTLFYEQYF. As DNA, the CDR3 is TGTGCCAGCAGCGCGGAGGGGGGGACCCTGTTCTACGAGCAGTACTTC.

V is TRBV19 and J is TRBJ1-6; D perhaps matches TRBD1 (5 bases). The CDR3 is 16 amino acids. The germline V gene has CDR1 LNHDA and CDR2 SQIVND (reference sequence). The V end was cut by 6 bases, the J end by 10 bases, with 22 bases between. The CDR3 sequence is CASSVTLGGVKSPLHF. As DNA, the CDR3 is TGTGCCAGTAGCGTTACCCTCGGGGGTGTCAAGTCACCCCTCCACTTT.

A single count supports this clone. The chain carries TRBV9 and TRBJ1-2, with D unclear. The CDR3 has 15 residues. Trimming removed 3 bases at V and 2 bases at J, with 14 bases between. Germline lookup yields CDR1 SGDLS and CDR2 YYNGEE. In DNA form, the CDR3 reads TGTGCCAGCAGCGCCCCTGGGCTCGTCAACTATGGCTACACCTTC. Translating it yields CASSAPGLVNYGYTF.

This rearrangement joins TRBV6-5 to TRBJ2-7; weak D call: TRBD2 (5 bases). This CDR3 is built from 12 residues. Germline CDR1 is MNHEY and CDR2 is SVGAGI. Trimming shortened V by 5 bases and J by 9 bases, and 14 bases separated the two germline ends. CDR3 DNA: TGTGCCAGCAGTCCCACCCAAAGCGGGCAGTACTTC. Its translation: CASSPTQSGQYF.

The chain uses TRBV2 and TRBJ2-1, with 10 bases aligning to TRBD2. V lost 3 bases, J lost 4 bases, and 6 bases stayed unmatched. This CDR3 has 16 residues. The V gene's germline CDR1 is SNHLY and CDR2 FYNNEI. CDR3: CASSDGLTSGYNEQFF. CDR3 DNA sequence: TGTGCCAGCAGTGATGGGCTGACTAGCGGGTACAATGAGCAGTTCTTC.

This clone has more than one count but fewer than ten. This chain connects TRBV27 to TRBJ1-6, with a possible D match to TRBD1 (5 bases). V lost 8 bases to trimming and J lost 7 bases, with 15 bases between them. The CDR3 totals 14 residues. Germline V gives CDR1 MNHEY, CDR2 SMNVEV (reference sequence). In DNA, the CDR3 is TGTGCCAGCGGCCTCGGGGGTGGCAATTCACCCCTCCACTTT. It yields the protein CASGLGGGNSPLHF.

This chain links TRBV3-1 (or the pseudogene TRBV3-2) with TRBJ1-6; a weak D match, TRBD1 (6 bases). Germline values: CDR1 LGHDT, CDR2 YNNKEL (reference sequence). CDR3 size: 15 residues. The germline V and J ends were trimmed by 4 bases and 6 bases, with 13 bases remaining between them. CDR3 loop: CASSPLGQINSPLHF. In DNA, the CDR3 is TGTGCCAGCAGCCCCCTAGGACAGATTAATTCACCCCTCCACTTT.

The chain uses TRBV5-1 and TRBJ2-6, with TRBD2 as a possible D gene (6 bases). From germline, CDR1 is SGHRS and CDR2 YFSETQ. V lost 1 base, J lost 4 bases, and 12 bases lay in between. This CDR3 is built from 16 residues. The CDR3 bases are TGCGCCAGCAGCTTGCTTACGGGAGCCGGGGCCAACGTCCTGACTTTC. Protein sequence: CASSLLTGAGANVLTF.

Regarding this clone: Distinct nucleotide sequences in the sample also encode this CDR3. This rearrangement joins TRBV5-1 to TRBJ2-7, with 7 bases lining up with TRBD1. Germline V gene data show CDR1 as SGHRS and CDR2 as YFSETQ. The CDR3 runs to 14 residues. V was pared by 0 bases and J by 0 bases, with 0 bases of the junction left unmatched. In DNA form, the CDR3 reads TGCGCCAGCAGCTTGGGACAGGGCTCCTACGAGCAGTACTTC. Residues: CASSLGQGSYEQYF.